This entry features one TCR beta chain sequence. Its cognate antigen is unknown. This sample stems from a study of shared clonotypes between healthy human individuals. Study-wide results and caveats: The donor pool, a small one, limited the genetic and exposure-history diversity represented.

The protocol was immunoSEQ multiplex PCR, while the TCRdb copy is restricted to in-frame clones and leaves out a portion. The data show just over 2,000,000 clones, with approximately 94% seen just once and roughly 1% held by the top ten. Positive CCR7 selection of CD45RO-negative cells yielded the naive CD8 cells, and terminally differentiated effector memory CD45RA+ cells were excluded. The TCR originated in a man aged 18 to 35 in good health. The sequenced material came from naive CD8+ T cells sorted from blood.

The CDR3 sequence: CASSVSGTAQYGQYF. The CDR3 bases are TGCGCCAGCAGCGTCTCCGGGACAGCCCAATACGGTCAGTACTTC. The rearrangement joins TRBV5-1 to TRBJ2-7; 7 bases align to TRBD1. Trimming took 4 bases from V and 10 from J; bases not matched to a gene: 17. The CDR3 has 15 amino acids. The germline CDR1 and CDR2 sequences are SGHRS and YFSETQ.